This T cell receptor beta chain was retrieved from a study of shared clonotypes between healthy human individuals. Points from the study as a whole: It was the non-shared clonotypes that had lower generation probabilities than clonotypes shared by all four donors.

The germline V gene has CDR1 SEHNR and CDR2 FQNEAQ (reference sequence). This CDR3 is built from 14 residues. Trimming pared 0 bases from V and 1 base from J, leaving 6 bases between. With respect to this clone: Antigen: not known.

The repertoire was sequenced with immunoSEQ multiplex PCR; TCRdb's copy has only in-frame clones and lacks some. The sample has 2 million to 2.5 million clones, around 95% seen once; the top ten hold over 0.1%. Sequencing was performed on naive CD4+ T cells sorted from blood. This sample's subset: CD45RA+ positively selected. The genes are TRBV7-9 and TRBJ1-1; D is undetermined. This sequence was found in a man aged 18 to 35 in good health. CDR3 sequence: CASSLAPQNTEAFF. CDR3 DNA sequence: TGTGCCAGCAGCTTAGCACCGCAGAACACTGAAGCTTTCTTT.